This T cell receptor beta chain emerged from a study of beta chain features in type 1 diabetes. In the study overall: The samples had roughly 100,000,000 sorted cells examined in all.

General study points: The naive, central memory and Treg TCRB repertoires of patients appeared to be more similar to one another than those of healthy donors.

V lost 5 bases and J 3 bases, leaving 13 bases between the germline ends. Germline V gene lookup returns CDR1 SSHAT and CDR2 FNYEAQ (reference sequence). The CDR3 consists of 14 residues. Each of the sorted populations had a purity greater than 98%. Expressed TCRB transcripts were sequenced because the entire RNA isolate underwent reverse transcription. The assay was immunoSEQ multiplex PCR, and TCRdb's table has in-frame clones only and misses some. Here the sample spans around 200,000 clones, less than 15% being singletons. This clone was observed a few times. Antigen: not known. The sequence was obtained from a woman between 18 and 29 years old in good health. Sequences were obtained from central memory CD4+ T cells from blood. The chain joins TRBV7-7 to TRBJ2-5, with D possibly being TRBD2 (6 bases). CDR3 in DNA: TGTGCCAGCAGCACCGGGACTTCTAAAGAGACCCAGTACTTC. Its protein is CASSTGTSKETQYF.